The 32 T cell receptor beta chains below come from one sample, sequenced in a study of OX40 agonist ivuxolimab in advanced cancers. Some clones are missing from TCRdb's copy, which holds only in-frame ones; the method was immunoSEQ multiplex PCR. Among more than 50,000 clones listed, 90% were seen once. This specimen was CD4+ or CD8+ T cells sorted from blood, taken in a trial of the OX40 agonist ivuxolimab. These TCRs come from an adult with an advanced solid tumor such as melanoma, head and neck, liver or kidney cancer.

The CDR3 protein is CASSRRAGNEKLFF. The CDR3 nucleotides read TGTGCCAGCAGCCGGAGGGCAGGAAATGAAAAACTGTTTTTT. The rearrangement joins TRBV5-4 to TRBJ1-4; D remains unclear. Germline V lookup: CDR1 SGHNT, CDR2 YYREEE (reference sequence). V lost 4 bases and J 5 bases, leaving 12 bases between the germline ends. The CDR3 is 14 amino acids.

V and J are TRBV6-5 and TRBJ1-2; 7 positions match TRBD1. Germline V CDR1 and CDR2: MNHEY, SVGAGI. With V trimmed by 2 bases and J by 5 bases, 5 bases remained unmatched. The CDR3 is 14 amino acids. The CDR3 reads CASSYRGPGYGYTF. DNA of the CDR3: TGTGCCAGCAGTTACAGGGGGCCGGGGTATGGCTACACCTTC.

This sequence joins TRBV9 and TRBJ2-7; 8 bases align to TRBD1. Germline CDR1 is SGDLS and CDR2 is YYNGEE. The CDR3 consists of 16 residues. Losses at the gene ends were 4 bases for V and 4 bases for J; bases not matched to a gene: 13. The CDR3 sequence: CASSISGVGQGYEQYF. As DNA, the CDR3 is TGTGCCAGCAGCATTTCCGGTGTCGGACAGGGTTACGAGCAGTACTTC.

The rearrangement links TRBV10-2 to TRBJ1-1; no definite D call. Germline values: CDR1 WSHSY, CDR2 SAAADI. The CDR3 consists of 12 residues. The V gene lost 8 bases and the J gene lost 6 bases, with 13 bases spanning the gap. The CDR3 DNA reads TGCGCCAGCGCCACCCCATACGCTGAAGCTTTCTTT. It is translated as CASATPYAEAFF.

The V call is TRBV19, the J call TRBJ2-5, with TRBD1 identical over 8 bases. With 3 bases clipped from V and 0 bases from J, the junction kept 3 bases outside the gene matches. The CDR3 runs 15 residues. Germline V gene data show CDR1 as LNHDA and CDR2 as SQIVND (reference sequence). This chain's CDR3 is CASSIRTGYQETQYF. In DNA, the CDR3 is TGTGCCAGTAGTATTAGGACAGGGTACCAAGAGACCCAGTACTTC.

This chain uses TRBV19 with TRBJ1-2; TRBD1 agrees at 9 bases. Trimming took 5 bases from V and 4 from J; bases not matched to a gene: 5. The CDR3 covers 14 residues. The germline V gene encodes CDR1 LNHDA and CDR2 SQIVND (reference sequence). CDR3 coding DNA: TGTGCCAGTAGTGGGGGACAGGGCGGCTATGGCTACACCTTC. It codes for CASSGGQGGYGYTF.

The rearrangement joins TRBV6-6 to TRBJ1-2; weak D call: TRBD1 (5 bases). V lost 2 bases and J lost 9, with 16 bases in between. The CDR3 spans 14 residues. Germline CDR1 MNHNY, CDR2 SVGAGI (reference sequence). CDR3 coding DNA: TGTGCCAGCAGTTACGGGGCAGTTAATGATCGCTACACCTTC. Its protein is CASSYGAVNDRYTF.

The J gene is TRBJ1-5, the V gene TRBV6-5; 8 bases line up with TRBD1. The CDR3 spans 13 residues. Germline V gives CDR1 MNHEY, CDR2 SVGAGI. Trimming at V came to 6 bases and at J to 6 bases, leaving 4 bases not matched to a gene. This CDR3 reads CASRSTGGQPQHF. In DNA, the CDR3 is TGTGCCAGCAGAAGCACAGGGGGTCAGCCCCAGCATTTT.

This clone was seen a few times. V usage is TRBV28 and J usage is TRBJ1-5; 11 bases match TRBD1. The trim removed 6 bases at V and 9 bases at J, leaving 7 bases unmatched. Per germline, CDR1 MDHEN and CDR2 SYDVKM. The length of the CDR3 is 14 residues. The CDR3 sequence is CASSWEDRGRPQHF. The CDR3 nucleotides read TGTGCCAGCAGCTGGGAGGACAGGGGGCGGCCCCAGCATTTT.

This chain connects TRBV7-4 to TRBJ2-5; TRBD2 matches 10 bases. This CDR3 is built from 22 residues. V trimming: 1 base; J trimming: 0 bases; junction bases outside the gene matches: 20. Germline V gives CDR1 SGHVT, CDR2 SQSDAQ. CDR3 in amino acids: CASSLDRLGRRTSGSYQETQYF. The CDR3 DNA reads as TGTGCCAGCAGCTTAGATCGGTTAGGTCGTAGGACTAGCGGTTCGTACCAAGAGACCCAGTACTTC.

Ten or more counts support this clone. The chain couples TRBV7-8 to TRBJ2-7, with D tentatively TRBD1 (6 bases). The ends were cut back, 7 bases at V and 6 bases at J, with 22 bases in the middle. This CDR3 has 15 residues. Germline loops: CDR1 SGHVS, CDR2 FQNEAQ. CDR3 region: CASTLYMPGELEQYF. As DNA, the CDR3 is TGTGCCAGCACCCTCTATATGCCAGGGGAGCTCGAGCAGTACTTC.

This clone was observed a single time. J is TRBJ2-3 and V is TRBV11-1, with 11 positions matching TRBD2. The germline V gene encodes CDR1 SGHAT and CDR2 FQDESV (reference sequence). The CDR3 covers 15 residues. After removal of 5 bases from V and 4 bases from J, the junction contained 5 bases not matched to a gene. CDR3 nucleotide sequence: TGTGCCAGCAGCGCACTAGCGGGAGTGCCAGATACGCAGTATTTT. This codes for CASSALAGVPDTQYF.

The chain uses TRBV10-1 and TRBJ2-7, with 11 bases aligning to TRBD1. The CDR3 is 17 amino acids. The junction had 9 bases not matched to a gene; V was cut back by 5 bases and J by 0 bases. Germline CDR1 and CDR2: WNHNN and SYGVQD (reference sequence). In DNA form, the CDR3 reads TGCGCCAGCAGTTCGGGGACAGGGGGAGCGAGCTCCTACGAGCAGTACTTC. It yields the protein CASSSGTGGASSYEQYF.

The rearrangement uses TRBV7-2 and TRBJ1-1; maybe TRBD1 (6 bases). This CDR3 comprises 15 residues. The germline V gene has CDR1 SGHTA and CDR2 FQGNSA. V lost 3 bases and J lost 1, with 12 bases in between. CDR3 residues: CASSFWGAGNTEAFF. The CDR3 DNA reads TGTGCCAGCAGCTTTTGGGGGGCCGGGAACACTGAAGCTTTCTTT. Full variable domain (outside the CDR3, taken from reference TRBV7-2 and TRBJ1-1): GAGVSQSPSNKVTEKGKDVELRCDPISGHTALYWYRQSLGQGLEFLIYFQGNSAPDKSGLPSDRFSAERTGGSVSTLTIQRTQQEDSAVYLCASSFWGAGNTEAFFGQGTRLTVV.

This sequence joins TRBV5-1 and TRBJ2-5, with D perhaps given as TRBD1 or TRBD2 (5 bases each). Germline lookup yields CDR1 SGHRS and CDR2 YFSETQ. The CDR3 has 15 amino acids. The germline V and J ends were trimmed by 3 bases and 7 bases, with 19 bases remaining between them. The CDR3 protein is CASSSPGRSPGTQYF. The CDR3 nucleotides are TGCGCCAGCAGCTCGCCGGGACGGAGCCCCGGGACCCAGTACTTC.

This chain uses TRBV27 with TRBJ2-3, with TRBD2 as a possible D gene (5 bases). V shed 7 bases and J shed 0 bases, with 20 bases lying between them. The V gene's germline CDR1 is MNHEY and CDR2 SMNVEV (reference sequence). The CDR3 is 17 residues long. CDR3 DNA sequence: TGTGCCAGCACCCCCGACCGGGAACCACTTAGCACAGATACGCAGTATTTT. Translation gives CASTPDREPLSTDTQYF.

The V and J genes are TRBV5-8 and TRBJ1-5, with D tentatively TRBD1 (5 bases). The CDR3 is 16 residues long. Germline V lookup: CDR1 SGHTS, CDR2 YDEGEE. Trimming took 1 base from V and 3 from J, leaving 14 bases between them. CDR3 amino acids: CASSLSRQGHNQPQHF. The CDR3 DNA reads as TGTGCCAGCAGCTTGAGTCGGCAGGGTCACAATCAGCCCCAGCATTTT. The whole variable domain, filled in from reference TRBV5-8 and TRBJ1-5, reads EAGVTQSPTHLIKTRGQQATLRCSPISGHTSVYWYQQALGLGLQFLLWYDEGEERNRGNFPPRFSGRQFPNYSSELNVNALELEDSALYLCASSLSRQGHNQPQHFGDGTRLSIL.

In this sample, this clone turned up once. V and J are TRBV5-1 and TRBJ2-1; unclear D gene. V lost 7 bases and J 0 bases, leaving 20 bases between the germline ends. Germline CDR1 is SGHRS and CDR2 is YFSETQ. The CDR3 sequence is 17 residues long. The CDR3 DNA reads TGCGCCAGCGGTGGGTCCCTAGGGTCGAGCTCCTACAATGAGCAGTTCTTC. Protein product: CASGGSLGSSSYNEQFF.

This sequence joins TRBV6-1 and TRBJ2-2; 9 bases fit TRBD1. CDR3 size: 15 residues. The ends lost 5 bases at V and 4 bases at J; junction bases unmatched: 5. CDR1 is MNHNS and CDR2 is SASEGT in the germline V gene. The CDR3 bases are TGTGCCAGCAGTAACCGGGACAGGGCCACCGGGGAGCTGTTTTTT. Protein: CASSNRDRATGELFF.

This chain connects TRBV19 to TRBJ2-5; 8 bases align to TRBD1. CDR3 length equals 16 residues. With 5 bases clipped from V and 3 bases from J, the junction kept 11 bases outside the gene matches. The germline CDR1 and CDR2 sequences are LNHDA and SQIVND (reference sequence). DNA for the CDR3: TGTGCCAGTAGTTCCCGGACAGGGCCGGTGGAAGAGACCCAGTACTTC. It specifies CASSSRTGPVEETQYF.

This CDR3 reads CASRGRGDRGSTDTQYF. Here the CDR3 DNA reads TGTGCCAGCAGAGGGAGAGGGGACAGGGGAAGCACAGATACGCAGTATTTT. This chain connects TRBV14 to TRBJ2-3; TRBD1 matches at 10 bases. J lost 0 bases, V lost 6 bases, and 9 bases had no gene match. This CDR3 spans 17 amino acids. The V gene's germline CDR1 is SGHDN and CDR2 FVKESK.

The rearrangement joins TRBV14 to TRBJ2-3; 10 nucleotides match TRBD2. This CDR3 contains 16 residues. With 4 bases clipped from V and 4 bases from J, the junction kept 8 bases outside the gene matches. Germline CDR1 SGHDN, CDR2 FVKESK. This CDR3 is CASSPLASGGADTQYF. The CDR3 DNA sequence: TGTGCCAGCAGCCCCCTAGCTAGCGGGGGTGCAGATACGCAGTATTTT.

J is TRBJ1-3 and V is TRBV6-1, with D maybe TRBD1 (6 bases). With 8 bases removed from V and 2 bases from J, the gap between germline ends came to 16 bases. The CDR3 spans 15 residues. The germline V gene encodes CDR1 MNHNS and CDR2 SASEGT. CDR3 amino acids: CASVDQGFAGNTIYF. CDR3 bases: TGTGCCAGCGTAGACCAGGGGTTCGCTGGAAACACCATATATTTT.

The chain uses TRBV6-5 and TRBJ1-4; 8 positions agree with TRBD1. This CDR3 comprises 14 residues. The junction had 6 bases not matched to a gene; V was cut back by 4 bases and J by 8 bases. Germline V gene data show CDR1 as MNHEY and CDR2 as SVGAGI. The CDR3 DNA follows: TGTGCCAGCAGTTCCACACAGGGGGACGAAAAACTGTTTTTT. Protein sequence: CASSSTQGDEKLFF.

The rearrangement joins TRBV30 to TRBJ2-3; D gene ambiguous. This CDR3 contains 12 residues. CDR1 and CDR2 (germline): GTSNPN, SVGIG (reference sequence). Trimming removed 6 bases at V and 3 bases at J, with 10 bases between. The CDR3 region is CACTDPTDTQYF. The DNA for the CDR3 is TGTGCCTGCACGGACCCAACAGATACGCAGTATTTT. Supplemented by reference TRBV30 and TRBJ2-3, the full variable domain reads SQTIHQWPATLVQPVGSPLSLECTVEGTSNPNLYWYRQAAGRGLQLLFYSVGIGQISSEVPQNLSASRPQDRQFILSSKKLLLSDSGFYLCACTDPTDTQYFGPGTRLTVL.

The gene calls are TRBV6-6 and TRBJ1-5; 8 bases match TRBD1. The CDR3 spans 13 residues. Germline trimming cut 7 bases from V and 4 bases from J; bases unmatched to any gene: 3. The V gene's germline CDR1 is MNHNY and CDR2 SVGAGI (reference sequence). As DNA, the CDR3 is TGTGCCAGCACCCGGACAGGGAATCAGCCCCAGCATTTT. The encoded protein is CASTRTGNQPQHF.

A single count supports this clone. The gene calls are TRBV4-1 and TRBJ2-2, with a weak D call TRBD2 (6 bases). CDR1 is MGHRA and CDR2 is YSYEKL in the germline V gene. Trimming took off 2 bases at V and 4 bases at J, with 14 bases between the two ends. The CDR3 is made up of 16 amino acids. The CDR3 region has the DNA TGCGCCAGCAGCCAATCCCCCGGGAGAGCCACCGGGGAGCTGTTTTTT. It is translated as CASSQSPGRATGELFF.

The rearrangement links TRBV5-1 to TRBJ1-6, with 9 bases identical to TRBD1. V trimming: 4 bases; J trimming: 7 bases; junction bases outside the gene matches: 3. The CDR3 loop spans 14 amino acids. CDR1 and CDR2 (germline): SGHRS, YFSETQ. CDR3 coding DNA: TGCGCCAGCAGCGCGGGACAGGGAAATTCACCCCTCCACTTT. Translated: CASSAGQGNSPLHF.

The chain links TRBV27 to TRBJ1-2; D possibly corresponds to TRBD1 (5 bases). CDR1 is MNHEY, CDR2 SMNVEV, per germline (reference sequence). V lost 5 bases and J 6 bases, leaving 13 bases between the germline ends. The CDR3 is made up of 13 amino acids. The CDR3 sequence: CASSIAPGHGYTF. CDR3 DNA: TGTGCCAGCAGTATAGCCCCAGGGCATGGCTACACCTTC.

The CDR3 nucleotides read TGTGCCAGCAGCTCGGGACGGAGCTCCTACGAGCAGTACTTC. Its protein is CASSSGRSSYEQYF. The gene calls are TRBV7-9 and TRBJ2-7, with D perhaps TRBD1 or TRBD2 (5 bases each). Germline V gene data show CDR1 as SEHNR and CDR2 as FQNEAQ (reference sequence). V was shortened by 4 bases and J by 0 bases, with 10 bases between the two germline ends. The CDR3 runs to 14 residues. Full variable domain (remainder filled in from reference TRBV7-9 and TRBJ2-7): DTGVSQNPRHKITKRGQNVTFRCDPISEHNRLYWYRQTLGQGPEFLTYFQNEAQLEKSRLLSDRFSAERPKGSFSTLEIQRTEQGDSAMYLCASSSGRSSYEQYFGPGTRLTVT.

This chain links TRBV27 with TRBJ1-1; D may be TRBD1 (5 bases). Germline V CDR1 and CDR2: MNHEY, SMNVEV (reference sequence). V dropped 5 bases and J dropped 6 bases, with 16 bases sitting between them. The CDR3 extends over 14 amino acids. For the CDR3, the DNA is TGTGCCAGCAGTCTCAGGAGGGGAGGGTCTGAAGCTTTCTTT. It codes for CASSLRRGGSEAFF.

V gene TRBV7-3 combines with J gene TRBJ1-2; maybe TRBD1 (5 bases). Germline CDR1 SGHTA, CDR2 FQGTGA. The V gene lost 5 bases and the J gene lost 4 bases, with 8 bases spanning the gap. CDR3 length: 12 amino acids. Here the CDR3 DNA reads TGTGCCAGCAGCGGGGCGAGCTATGGCTACACCTTC. The encoded protein is CASSGASYGYTF.